The next 27 T cell receptor beta chains were all read from a single sample in a study of T cells in localized non-small cell lung cancer. TCRdb keeps only in-frame clones here, not all; method: immunoSEQ multiplex PCR. The sample records roughly 34,000 clones, around 90% being singletons. The source material was peripheral blood mononuclear cells, sampled before any cancer treatment. These receptors all stem from a man aged 40 to 70 with stage III lung adenocarcinoma.

The rearrangement links TRBV4-2 to TRBJ1-2; D ambiguous. The germline V gene encodes CDR1 LGHNA and CDR2 YNFKEQ. Trimming left V 0 bases short and J 5 bases short, with 13 bases between. The CDR3 has 15 residues. The CDR3 DNA reads as TGTGCCAGCAGCCAAGAAAGGGAGAGTTTTTATGGCTACACCTTC. It specifies CASSQERESFYGYTF.

The chain links TRBV6-5 to TRBJ2-7; possible D gene TRBD1, 5 bases. The CDR3 totals 12 residues. V gave up 6 bases and J gave up 4 bases, with 10 bases separating them. CDR1 and CDR2 (germline): MNHEY, SVGAGI. This CDR3 is CASRSGQYEQYF. The CDR3 nucleotides read TGTGCCAGCAGATCCGGACAATACGAGCAGTACTTC.

The chain joins TRBV7-9 to TRBJ1-1; a possible D gene is TRBD1 (5 bases). Trimming took off 7 bases at V and 0 bases at J, with 9 bases between the two ends. CDR1 is SEHNR and CDR2 is FQNEAQ in the germline V gene (reference sequence). CDR3 length equals 13 residues. CDR3 in DNA: TGTGCCAGCACCGGGGCCATGAACACTGAAGCTTTCTTT. Amino acid sequence: CASTGAMNTEAFF.

This chain joins TRBV7-9 and TRBJ1-1; possibly TRBD1 for D (5 bases). CDR3 size: 13 residues. Between the trimmed V and J ends, which lost 5 bases and 0 bases, there was a span of 7 bases. Germline CDR1 is SEHNR and CDR2 is FQNEAQ (reference sequence). Here the CDR3 DNA reads TGTGCCAGCAGCGCCAGGGTGAACACTGAAGCTTTCTTT. Amino acids: CASSARVNTEAFF.

The CDR3 is CASSSRTANTEAFF. The CDR3 DNA reads TGCGCCAGCAGCTCGCGGACGGCGAACACTGAAGCTTTCTTT. V and J are TRBV5-1 and TRBJ1-1, with D uncertain. The germline V gene has CDR1 SGHRS and CDR2 YFSETQ. Between the trimmed V and J ends, which lost 3 bases and 1 base, there was a span of 10 bases. The CDR3 has 14 amino acids.

The count of this clone is one. The chain employs TRBV4-1 and TRBJ2-5; maybe TRBD1 (6 bases). Germline assignment: CDR1 MGHRA and CDR2 YSYEKL. This CDR3 spans 15 amino acids. Trimming took off 1 base at V and 2 bases at J, with 11 bases between the two ends. The CDR3 DNA follows: TGCGCCAGCAGCCAAGGATGGACAGTTCAAGAGACCCAGTACTTC. It codes for CASSQGWTVQETQYF.

The chain uses TRBV5-1 and TRBJ1-5; tentatively, D is TRBD1 (5 bases). The CDR3 length is 13 residues. V dropped 5 bases and J dropped 8 bases, with 14 bases sitting between them. CDR1 and CDR2 from the germline V gene are SGHRS and YFSETQ. CDR3 nucleotides: TGCGCCAGCAGTTACAGGCCTCAGGAGCCCCAGCATTTT. It yields the protein CASSYRPQEPQHF.

The gene calls are TRBV19 and TRBJ2-3, with a weak D call TRBD2 (5 bases). Trimming removed 6 bases at V and 0 bases at J, with 10 bases between. Per the germline V gene, CDR1 is LNHDA and CDR2 is SQIVND (reference sequence). The CDR3 consists of 14 residues. DNA of the CDR3: TGTGCCAGTAGGGAGGATTTTAGCACAGATACGCAGTATTTT. Translated: CASREDFSTDTQYF.

J is TRBJ2-1 and V is TRBV30; D is uncertain. V lost 4 bases and J lost 2, with 9 bases in between. Germline V gene sequence: CDR1 GTSNPN, CDR2 SVGIG (reference sequence). The CDR3 is 13 amino acids. CDR3 protein: CAWTLPPYNEQFF. The DNA for the CDR3 is TGTGCCTGGACCCTTCCCCCCTACAATGAGCAGTTCTTC.

This chain connects TRBV5-1 to TRBJ2-2; D is ambiguous. The CDR3 has 12 amino acids. Germline V CDR1 and CDR2: SGHRS, YFSETQ. The germline V and J ends were trimmed by 2 bases and 6 bases, with 5 bases remaining between them. The CDR3 DNA follows: TGCGCCAGCAGCTTCGACGCCGGGGAGCTGTTTTTT. It codes for CASSFDAGELFF.

Only one count was recorded for this clone. V is TRBV12-1 and J is TRBJ2-5; the DNA was not used to check the table's D call, TRBD2. TRBV12-1 is termed a pseudogene. The CDR3 length is 14 residues. CDR3 loop: CASSRRWREETQYF. DNA for the CDR3: TGTGCCAGCAGCCGGCGGTGGAGGGAGGAGACCCAGTACTTC.

This chain connects TRBV29-1 to TRBJ2-1; TRBD2 matches at 9 bases. Germline CDR1 SQVTM, CDR2 ANQGSEA. Losses at the gene ends were 5 bases for V and 3 bases for J; bases not matched to a gene: 5. The CDR3 length is 14 residues. DNA for the CDR3: TGCAGCGTTCGGGCGGGGGGGAACTACAATGAGCAGTTCTTC. As protein: CSVRAGGNYNEQFF.

The V and J genes are TRBV7-8 and TRBJ2-7; TRBD1 matches 7 bases. Looked up from germline, CDR1 is SGHVS and CDR2 is FQNEAQ. CDR3 length: 15 residues. The ends lost 2 bases at V and 2 bases at J; junction bases unmatched: 6. The CDR3 is CASSLSAGGAYEQYF. The CDR3 DNA reads TGTGCCAGCAGCTTAAGTGCAGGGGGTGCCTACGAGCAGTACTTC. The full variable domain, completed using reference TRBV7-8 and TRBJ2-7, is GAGVSQSPRYKVAKRGQDVALRCDPISGHVSLFWYQQALGQGPEFLTYFQNEAQLDKSGLPSDRFFAERPEGSVSTLKIQRTQQEDSAVYLCASSLSAGGAYEQYFGPGTRLTVT.

The chain links TRBV28 to TRBJ1-4; D is perhaps TRBD1 (6 bases). This CDR3 spans 15 amino acids. In germline, CDR1 is MDHEN, CDR2 SYDVKM. Trimming stripped 5 bases from V and 5 bases from J, with 15 bases between. The CDR3 DNA reads as TGTGCCAGCAGTCTAGGGGGACCGGGAAATGAAAAACTGTTTTTT. Its protein product is CASSLGGPGNEKLFF.

The chain's CDR3 is CASSSRQGGRGYTF. The CDR3 coding sequence is TGTGCCAGTAGTTCCCGACAGGGTGGGAGAGGCTACACCTTC. V usage is TRBV19 and J usage is TRBJ1-2; 7 bases map to TRBD1. Trimming at V came to 5 bases and at J to 8 bases, leaving 11 bases not matched to a gene. Germline V CDR1 and CDR2: LNHDA, SQIVND (reference sequence). CDR3 length equals 14 residues.

This chain links TRBV11-2 with TRBJ2-7; 7 nucleotides match TRBD1. There are 15 residues in the CDR3. V shed 2 bases and J 2 bases; nucleotides not matched to a gene: 6. The germline V gene has CDR1 SGHAT and CDR2 FQNNGV. As DNA, the CDR3 is TGTGCCAGCAGCTTATTCGGGACAGTACCCTACGAGCAGTACTTC. Translating it yields CASSLFGTVPYEQYF.

This sequence joins TRBV4-3 and TRBJ1-5, with 8 bases that match TRBD1. Germline V gene lookup returns CDR1 LGHNA and CDR2 YSLEER. J lost 5 bases, V lost 0 bases, and 9 bases had no gene match. CDR3 size: 17 residues. In DNA, the CDR3 is TGCGCCAGCAGCCAAGATTTCAGGGGGCGAGATGATCAGCCCCAGCATTTT. It translates to CASSQDFRGRDDQPQHF.

V usage is TRBV5-4 and J usage is TRBJ2-5, with TRBD2 identical over 13 bases. The CDR3 contains 15 residues. J lost 4 bases, V lost 0 bases, and 0 bases had no gene match. Germline loops: CDR1 SGHNT, CDR2 YYREEE (reference sequence). The CDR3 here is CASSLGLAGGETQYF. CDR3 nucleotide sequence: TGTGCCAGCAGCTTGGGACTAGCGGGAGGAGAGACCCAGTACTTC.

The gene calls are TRBV5-1 and TRBJ2-3, with TRBD2 matching over 9 bases. This CDR3 region has 13 residues. V shed 4 bases, J shed 8 bases, and the junction held 5 bases outside the gene matches. Germline CDR1 is SGHRS and CDR2 is YFSETQ. The CDR3 DNA sequence: TGCGCCAGCAGCCCTGAACTAGCGGGTACGCAGTATTTT. Translation: CASSPELAGTQYF.

The chain joins TRBV7-9 to TRBJ2-5; 8 bases agree with TRBD1. This CDR3 has 15 residues. With 7 bases clipped from V and 5 bases from J, the junction kept 12 bases outside the gene matches. Germline loops: CDR1 SEHNR, CDR2 FQNEAQ (reference sequence). The DNA for the CDR3 is TGTGCCAGCAAACTTGAACGGGGACAGGAGGAGACCCAGTACTTC. Its translation is CASKLERGQEETQYF.

This clone was counted between two and nine times. This chain uses TRBV28 with TRBJ1-2; D gene uncertain. Deletions cut 6 bases from V and 8 bases from J, with 13 bases between. The germline gives CDR1 MDHEN, CDR2 SYDVKM. The CDR3 length is 12 residues. The CDR3 DNA reads TGTGCCAGCAGCGTCCTAGGTACCGGCTACACCTTC. Translating it yields CASSVLGTGYTF.

The rearrangement joins TRBV25-1 to TRBJ2-3; no reliable D call. The CDR3 contains 10 residues. V lost 6 bases and J 4 bases, leaving 2 bases between the germline ends. Per germline, CDR1 MGHDK and CDR2 SYGVNS. CDR3 residues: CASRADTQYF. In DNA form, the CDR3 reads TGTGCCAGCAGGGCAGATACGCAGTATTTT.

The chain has TRBV27 and TRBJ2-1, with 11 nucleotides matching TRBD2. V dropped 4 bases and J dropped 0; count of bases not matched to a gene: 8. Germline CDR1 MNHEY, CDR2 SMNVEV (reference sequence). CDR3 length equals 18 residues. Written as DNA, the CDR3 is TGTGCCAGCAGTTATCGACTAGCGGGGCCCAGCTCCTACAATGAGCAGTTCTTC. Translating it yields CASSYRLAGPSSYNEQFF.

The chain carries TRBV7-8 and TRBJ1-4, with TRBD1 matching over 9 bases. The CDR3 has 14 residues. Germline-derived CDR1 and CDR2 are SGHVS and FQNEAQ. J gave up 6 bases and V 4 bases, and 3 bases lay outside the gene matches. The CDR3 coding sequence is TGTGCCAGCAGCTGGGACAGGGAGGATGAAAAACTGTTTTTT. Its protein is CASSWDREDEKLFF.

This sequence joins TRBV11-2 and TRBJ2-7; tentatively, D is TRBD1 (6 bases). The CDR3 runs to 14 residues. The V end was cut by 5 bases, the J end by 1 base, with 12 bases between. Germline values: CDR1 SGHAT, CDR2 FQNNGV. The CDR3, as DNA: TGTGCCAGCAGCGCCGACAGGACTTCCTACGAGCAGTACTTC. Its protein product is CASSADRTSYEQYF.

The chain has TRBV7-9 and TRBJ1-4, with 8 bases fitting TRBD1. Germline V gene data show CDR1 as SEHNR and CDR2 as FQNEAQ (reference sequence). V shed 5 bases, J shed 4 bases, and the junction held 9 bases outside the gene matches. CDR3 length: 16 residues. CDR3 in amino acids: CASSPGQGGDNEKLFF. DNA for the CDR3: TGTGCCAGCAGCCCTGGACAGGGTGGGGATAATGAAAAACTGTTTTTT.

The chain couples TRBV7-3 to TRBJ2-1; 8 bases fit TRBD2. Trimming took 5 bases from V and 9 from J; bases not matched to a gene: 12. This CDR3 region has 15 residues. Germline V gene sequence: CDR1 SGHTA, CDR2 FQGTGA. Written as DNA, the CDR3 is TGTGCCAGCAGCGAACGGGGGGGCCGCTTCTCTGAGCAGTTCTTC. It specifies CASSERGGRFSEQFF. The entire variable domain, with the rest obtained from reference TRBV7-3 and TRBJ2-1, is as follows: GAGVSQTPSNKVTEKGKYVELRCDPISGHTALYWYRQSLGQGPEFLIYFQGTGAADDSGLPNDRFFAVRPEGSVSTLKIQRTERGDSAVYLCASSERGGRFSEQFFGPGTRLTVL.